This T cell receptor beta chain was recorded in a study of beta chain features in type 1 diabetes. Findings of the study overall: Researchers cautioned that cDNA sequencing could over-represent cells with high TCR expression.

In this sample, this clone turned up a few times. Antigen unknown. The CDR3 runs to 13 residues. Trimming left V 10 bases short and J 0 bases short, with 12 bases between. Germline-derived CDR1 and CDR2 are MDHEN and SYDVKM. The whole isolated RNA underwent reverse transcription, so sequencing captured expressed TCRB transcripts. Generated by immunoSEQ multiplex PCR, the TCRdb table keeps only in-frame clones and is missing some. The data contain a few hundred thousand clones, about 15% of them singletons. The sequence was obtained from a man under 40 in good health. Sequencing was carried out using naive CD4+ T cells from blood. The V gene is TRBV28, the J gene TRBJ1-2, with D tentatively TRBD1 (5 bases). As DNA, the CDR3 is TGTGCCACCTGGGACGGAACTAACTATGGCTACACCTTC. Translated: CATWDGTNYGYTF.